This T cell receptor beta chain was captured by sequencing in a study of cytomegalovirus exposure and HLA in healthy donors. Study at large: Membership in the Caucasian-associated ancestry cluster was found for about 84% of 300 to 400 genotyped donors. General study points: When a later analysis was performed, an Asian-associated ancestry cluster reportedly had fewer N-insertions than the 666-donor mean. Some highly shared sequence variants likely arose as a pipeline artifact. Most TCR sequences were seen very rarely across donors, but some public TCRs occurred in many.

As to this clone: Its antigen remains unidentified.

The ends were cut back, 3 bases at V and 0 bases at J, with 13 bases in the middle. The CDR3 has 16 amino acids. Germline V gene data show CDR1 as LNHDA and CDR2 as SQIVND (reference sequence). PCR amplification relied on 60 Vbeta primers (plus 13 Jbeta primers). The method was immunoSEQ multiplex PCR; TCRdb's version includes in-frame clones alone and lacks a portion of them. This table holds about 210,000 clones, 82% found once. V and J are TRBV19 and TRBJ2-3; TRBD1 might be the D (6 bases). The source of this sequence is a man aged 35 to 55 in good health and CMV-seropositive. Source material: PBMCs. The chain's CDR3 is CASSIQGQGSTDTQYF. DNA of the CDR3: TGTGCCAGTAGTATCCAGGGACAAGGAAGCACAGATACGCAGTATTTT.